This is a list of T cell receptor beta chains from one sample in a study of CD8 T cells in ankylosing spondylitis. TCRdb reanalysed the 5' RACE reads using MiXCR and keeps one entry per CDR3 protein. The sample shows over 130,000 distinct CDR3 sequences, under 45% of them seen only once. Sequences were obtained from synovial fluid, either unsorted or a sorted T cell fraction (not recorded which). The origin of the receptors is a male donor with ankylosing spondylitis. Both conserved end residues are part of each CDR3. Each record gives: J gene, V gene, clone size, D gene, CDR3 protein, CDR3 DNA. A D gene is named only where the DNA matches it firmly. Rows give clone size only sometimes, using once, few, many, or a class for an expanded clone.

TRBJ2-7	TRBV7-9	.	TRBD2	CASSYASGRTYEQYF	TGTGCCAGCAGCTACGCTAGCGGGCGGACCTACGAGCAGTACTTC
TRBJ1-1	TRBV4-1	many	.	CASSQESSSTEAFF	TGCGCCAGCAGCCAAGAGTCCTCGAGCACTGAAGCTTTCTTT
TRBJ1-4	TRBV4-1	many	.	CASSHLGPGESKLFF	TGCGCCAGCAGCCACCTCGGGCCCGGCGAAAGTAAACTGTTTTTT
TRBJ2-7	TRBV7-9	.	TRBD1	CASSSGQASYEQYF	TGTGCCAGCAGCTCGGGACAGGCGTCCTACGAGCAGTACTTC
TRBJ2-7	TRBV11-2	.	TRBD2	CASSRPPGVAGINEQYF	TGTGCCAGCAGCCGACCGCCCGGGGTAGCGGGAATCAACGAGCAGTACTTC
TRBJ2-3	TRBV10-3	.	.	CAISESGGNLLVGDTQYF	TGTGCCATCAGTGAGTCGGGGGGTAACCTGCTCGTGGGAGATACGCAGTATTTT
TRBJ2-1	TRBV9	.	.	CASSVGGFRYNEQFF	TGTGCCAGCAGCGTAGGGGGGTTCCGATACAATGAGCAGTTCTTC
TRBJ1-1	TRBV11-3	.	.	CASSHFAILRGLPEAFF	TGTGCCAGCAGCCATTTCGCCATCCTCAGGGGATTGCCTGAAGCTTTCTTT
TRBJ2-5	TRBV6-5	few	.	CASSYLGLPRSQYF	TGTGCCAGCAGTTACTTGGGACTCCCCAGGTCCCAGTACTTC
TRBJ2-1	TRBV20-1	few	TRBD2	CSARGVAGGPNSYNEQFF	TGCAGTGCTAGAGGAGTAGCGGGAGGGCCTAACTCCTACAATGAGCAGTTCTTC
TRBJ2-1	TRBV28	once	.	CASRPKRGEVYNEQFF	TGTGCCAGCAGACCGAAAAGGGGGGAGGTCTACAATGAGCAGTTCTTC